This is a list of T cell receptor beta chains from one sample in a study of PD-L1 blockade in urothelial cancer. The table came from immunoSEQ multiplex PCR; TCRdb's copy has only in-frame clones and leaves some out. The top ten clones hold roughly 8.3% of a sample with tens of thousands of clones, roughly 89% of them seen once. The sample was PBMCs, taken around atezolizumab (anti-PD-L1) treatment. The receptors were sampled from a woman aged 65 to 85 with urothelial cancer. Both conserved end residues are part of each CDR3. The D gene is left open where the match is weak. The size field is filled for only some rows; it gives once, few, many or a size class.

CDR3nt: TGCGCCAGCGTCCTGGACAGGCCCTTCGATACGCAGTATTTT
CDR3aa: CASVLDRPFDTQYF
d_gene: TRBD1
v_gene: TRBV5-1
abundance: .
j_gene: TRBJ2-3

CDR3nt: TGCAGCGTTGCTCACGGGACACTCGAGCAGTACTTC
CDR3aa: CSVAHGTLEQYF
d_gene: .
v_gene: TRBV29-1
abundance: few
j_gene: TRBJ2-7

CDR3nt: TGTGCCAGTAGTATTAGGACTAGCGGGGGGCCATCCTACGAGCAGTACTTC
CDR3aa: CASSIRTSGGPSYEQYF
d_gene: TRBD2
v_gene: TRBV19
abundance: .
j_gene: TRBJ2-7

CDR3nt: TGTGCCAGCAGTGGACAGGCGCCCAATCAGCCCCAGCATTTT
CDR3aa: CASSGQAPNQPQHF
d_gene: .
v_gene: TRBV2
abundance: .
j_gene: TRBJ1-5

CDR3nt: TGTGCCTGTGAACAGGGGGCAGAGACCCAGTACTTC
CDR3aa: CACEQGAETQYF
d_gene: TRBD1
v_gene: TRBV30
abundance: .
j_gene: TRBJ2-5

CDR3nt: TGCGCCAGCAGCCAAGACTCTACTTCGGGGATCTACGAGCAGTACTTC
CDR3aa: CASSQDSTSGIYEQYF
d_gene: .
v_gene: TRBV4-1
abundance: .
j_gene: TRBJ2-7

CDR3nt: TGTGCCACCAGGGGCGGGACAGGGGGCTACAATGAGCAGTTCTTC
CDR3aa: CATRGGTGGYNEQFF
d_gene: TRBD1
v_gene: TRBV6-5
abundance: .
j_gene: TRBJ2-1

CDR3nt: TGTGCCAGCAGCCAAGTTGGGACAGGGACTAATGAAAAACTGTTTTTT
CDR3aa: CASSQVGTGTNEKLFF
d_gene: TRBD1
v_gene: TRBV4-2
abundance: .
j_gene: TRBJ1-4

CDR3nt: TGTGCCAGCAGCCCCGCAGGGTATGCTGCCGAGCAGTACTTC
CDR3aa: CASSPAGYAAEQYF
d_gene: .
v_gene: TRBV6-5
abundance: .
j_gene: TRBJ2-7

CDR3nt: TGTGCCAGCGGGTCCGGGGCGGGGCGGCGGGATGAGCAGTTCTTC
CDR3aa: CASGSGAGRRDEQFF
d_gene: .
v_gene: TRBV9
abundance: .
j_gene: TRBJ2-1

CDR3nt: TGTGCCTGGGCGACCTACATTCGAGAGTTCGGACTTACTAAAGAGACCCAGTACTTC
CDR3aa: CAWATYIREFGLTKETQYF
d_gene: .
v_gene: TRBV30
abundance: .
j_gene: TRBJ2-5

CDR3nt: TGTGCCAGCAGAGCCGTTAGAGGAAAGAACACTGAAGCTTTCTTT
CDR3aa: CASRAVRGKNTEAFF
d_gene: .
v_gene: TRBV28
abundance: .
j_gene: TRBJ1-1

CDR3nt: TGTGCCAGCAACACAGGGGGCCGGAGCTACACCTTC
CDR3aa: CASNTGGRSYTF
d_gene: TRBD1
v_gene: TRBV9
abundance: .
j_gene: TRBJ1-2

CDR3nt: TGTGCCAGTAGTATGGAGACGAACACTGAAGCTTTCTTT
CDR3aa: CASSMETNTEAFF
d_gene: .
v_gene: TRBV19
abundance: .
j_gene: TRBJ1-1

CDR3nt: TGTGCCGTTAGGAAACAGGGGAACACTGAAGCTTTCTTT
CDR3aa: CAVRKQGNTEAFF
d_gene: .
v_gene: TRBV2
abundance: .
j_gene: TRBJ1-1

CDR3nt: TGTGCCAGTACGTCTAGCGGGGGACGCACCGGGGAGCTGTTTTTT
CDR3aa: CASTSSGGRTGELFF
d_gene: TRBD2
v_gene: TRBV19
abundance: .
j_gene: TRBJ2-2

CDR3nt: TGTGCCTGGAGGCAGGGGGTGACTAGCGGGGGTTGGGGAGAGACCCAGTACTTC
CDR3aa: CAWRQGVTSGGWGETQYF
d_gene: TRBD2
v_gene: TRBV30
abundance: .
j_gene: TRBJ2-5

CDR3nt: TGTGCCAGCAGTACCCCCGGGACTAGCGGACACAATGAGCAGTTCTTC
CDR3aa: CASSTPGTSGHNEQFF
d_gene: TRBD2
v_gene: TRBV28
abundance: .
j_gene: TRBJ2-1

CDR3nt: TGTGCCAGCAGCCCGGGACTAGGGAACTCCTACGAGCAGTACTTC
CDR3aa: CASSPGLGNSYEQYF
d_gene: TRBD2
v_gene: TRBV13
abundance: .
j_gene: TRBJ2-7

CDR3nt: TGTGCCACCAGCAGAGACGGAGTGGTCCGGGAGACCCAGTACTTC
CDR3aa: CATSRDGVVRETQYF
d_gene: .
v_gene: TRBV15
abundance: .
j_gene: TRBJ2-5

CDR3nt: TGTGCCATCAGTCCCGGGGGTCGGGCCGGGGAGCTGTTTTTT
CDR3aa: CAISPGGRAGELFF
d_gene: .
v_gene: TRBV10-3
abundance: .
j_gene: TRBJ2-2

CDR3nt: TGTGCCAGCAGTTTACCCCCCGGGGGTGGGACTGAAGCTTTCTTT
CDR3aa: CASSLPPGGGTEAFF
d_gene: .
v_gene: TRBV27
abundance: few
j_gene: TRBJ1-1

CDR3nt: TGTGCCAGCAGCCCCGGACAGGGGCCATATGGCTACACCTTC
CDR3aa: CASSPGQGPYGYTF
d_gene: TRBD1
v_gene: TRBV7-2
abundance: once
j_gene: TRBJ1-2